This TCR beta chain was retrieved from a study of graft-versus-host responses after intestinal transplantation. Turning to the study itself: Multivisceral, liver-intestinal, or isolated intestinal grafts were transplanted into recipients. The recipients all started with anti-thymocyte globulin induction and then took tacrolimus and steroids for 3 to 4 years.

The study's findings and limits: Early HvG declines after transplant were associated with peak circulating GvH clone levels. Some patients had graft-donor T cell macrochimerism. In their allografts, the ratios of graft-versus-host to host-versus-graft T cell clones were high.

The V gene end was trimmed by 2 bases and the J gene end by 3 bases; junction bases not matched to a gene: 3. This CDR3 contains 15 residues. Regarding this clone: The antigen is not known.

Sequenced by immunoSEQ multiplex PCR; TCRdb stores in-frame clones only, minus some. The table has roughly 89,000 clones, roughly 91% seen once. The sample here was unstimulated CD4+ T cells sorted from spleen or lymph node cells, taken before intestinal transplant. The source of this sequence is a human donor who received an intestinal transplant. The chain carries TRBV23-1 and TRBJ2-7; 11 bases are a match to TRBD1. Being an ORF, TRBV23-1 has a function that is uncertain. The CDR3 nucleotides read TGCGCCAGCAGTCAAAGGGGACAGGGGGTCTACGAGCAGTACTTC. This gives the protein CASSQRGQGVYEQYF.